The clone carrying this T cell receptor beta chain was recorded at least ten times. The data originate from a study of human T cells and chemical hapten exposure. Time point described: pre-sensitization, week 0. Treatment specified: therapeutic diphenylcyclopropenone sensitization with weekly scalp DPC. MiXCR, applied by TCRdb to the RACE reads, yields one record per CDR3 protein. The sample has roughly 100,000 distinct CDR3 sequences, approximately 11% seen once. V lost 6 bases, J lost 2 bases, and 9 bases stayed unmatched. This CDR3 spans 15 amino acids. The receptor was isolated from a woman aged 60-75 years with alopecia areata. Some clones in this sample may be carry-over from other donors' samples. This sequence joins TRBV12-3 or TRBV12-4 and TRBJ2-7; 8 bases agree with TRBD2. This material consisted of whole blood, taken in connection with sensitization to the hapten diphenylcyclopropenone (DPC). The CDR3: CASSRRETSAYEQYF. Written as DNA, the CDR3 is TGTGCCAGCAGCAGGAGGGAGACTAGCGCCTACGAGCAGTACTTC.